Below, 22 T cell receptor beta chains from the same sample are listed, as sequenced in a study of blood T cell repertoires in COVID-19. Here immunoSEQ multiplex PCR was the method, and the copy in TCRdb shows in-frame clones only, minus some. Among approximately 300,000 clones listed, around 85% were seen once. The sequenced sample consisted of PBMCs or T cells enriched from blood (not recorded which). These receptors all come from a woman aged 25 to 39 who had been exposed to COVID-19.

CDR3 protein: CASSQVGGSYEKLFF. The DNA of the CDR3 is TGCGCCAGCAGCCAAGTCGGCGGGTCTTATGAAAAACTGTTTTTT. The chain links TRBV4-1 to TRBJ1-4; D call uncertain. Germline V gene data show CDR1 as MGHRA and CDR2 as YSYEKL. The V end was cut by 1 base, the J end by 6 bases, with 12 bases between. The CDR3 has 15 residues.

This clone was recorded once. The J gene is TRBJ2-7, the V gene TRBV27; 12 nucleotides align to TRBD2. This CDR3 is built from 15 residues. Germline trimming cut 4 bases from V and 2 bases from J; bases unmatched to any gene: 3. Germline CDR1 is MNHEY and CDR2 is SMNVEV (reference sequence). The CDR3 reads CASSSWTSGAYEQYF. The CDR3 coding sequence is TGTGCCAGCAGTTCATGGACTAGCGGGGCCTACGAGCAGTACTTC.

In this sample, this clone turned up once. V usage is TRBV4-3 and J usage is TRBJ1-4; weak D call: TRBD1 (6 bases). The germline V gene encodes CDR1 LGHNA and CDR2 YSLEER. V lost 4 bases and J 4 bases, leaving 28 bases between the germline ends. CDR3 length: 20 amino acids. CDR3 nucleotides: TGCGCCAGCAGCCTATTGACGGGGAGGGGGTTCCTCGGCTTTAATGAAAAACTGTTTTTT. It yields the protein CASSLLTGRGFLGFNEKLFF.

The chain carries TRBV7-9 and TRBJ2-3; 7 bases match TRBD1. CDR1 SEHNR and CDR2 FQNEAQ come from the germline V gene (reference sequence). CDR3 length: 15 amino acids. The ends lost 0 bases at V and 6 bases at J; junction bases unmatched: 6. The CDR3 here is CASSLAGGALDTQYF. In DNA, the CDR3 is TGTGCCAGCAGCTTAGCAGGGGGCGCATTGGATACGCAGTATTTT.

This sequence joins TRBV7-3 and TRBJ2-2; D unclear. Germline values: CDR1 SGHTA, CDR2 FQGTGA. The CDR3 extends over 13 amino acids. Trimming removed 1 base from V and 4 bases from J, with 4 bases in between. CDR3 coding DNA: TGTGCCAGCAGCTTAAAGCGCACCGGGGAGCTGTTTTTT. It codes for CASSLKRTGELFF.

The CDR3 loop reads CASSLWAAGQNTEAFF. CDR3 nucleotide sequence: TGTGCCAGCAGTTTATGGGCGGCAGGGCAGAACACTGAAGCTTTCTTT. The chain joins TRBV28 to TRBJ1-1, with D maybe TRBD1 (5 bases). The CDR3 has 16 residues. Deletions cut 0 bases from V and 1 base from J, with 12 bases between. CDR1 and CDR2 from the germline V gene are MDHEN and SYDVKM.

This clone was seen more than once but under ten times. The chain couples TRBV5-6 to TRBJ1-5, with D maybe TRBD1 (6 bases). Between the trimmed V and J ends, which lost 2 bases and 0 bases, there was a span of 12 bases. This CDR3 spans 16 amino acids. The germline V gene has CDR1 SGHDT and CDR2 YYEEEE. The CDR3 sequence is CASSFWTEISNQPQHF. The CDR3 DNA reads TGTGCCAGCAGCTTCTGGACAGAGATTAGCAATCAGCCCCAGCATTTT.

J is TRBJ2-1 and V is TRBV19; D not certain. Trimming stripped 4 bases from V and 8 bases from J, with 6 bases between. The CDR3 totals 11 residues. CDR1 and CDR2 (germline): LNHDA, SQIVND (reference sequence). DNA of the CDR3: TGTGCCAGTAGTACCCTCTATGAGCAGTTCTTC. Protein product: CASSTLYEQFF.

The chain is built from TRBV7-9 and TRBJ1-2, with 8 bases identical to TRBD1. Germline V gives CDR1 SEHNR, CDR2 FQNEAQ (reference sequence). CDR3 length: 16 amino acids. Unmatched junction bases numbered 9, after V lost 5 bases and J lost 1 base. The CDR3 nucleotides are TGTGCCAGCAGCGATCAGGGGGCCGGATTTAACTATGGCTACACCTTC. Translated, it gives CASSDQGAGFNYGYTF.

The gene calls are TRBV28 and TRBJ2-3; 11 bases align to TRBD2. Trimming at V came to 5 bases and at J to 6 bases, leaving 13 bases not matched to a gene. Germline-derived CDR1 and CDR2 are MDHEN and SYDVKM. The CDR3 length is 17 residues. CDR3 coding DNA: TGTGCCAGCAGTGTTCCACTAGCGGGGGTTACTTCGGATACGCAGTATTTT. Protein product: CASSVPLAGVTSDTQYF.

The genes are TRBV5-1 and TRBJ2-5; D is unclear. The CDR3 loop spans 11 amino acids. Trimming cost V 6 bases and J 3 bases, with 6 bases left between them. Germline CDR1 and CDR2: SGHRS and YFSETQ. The CDR3 DNA sequence: TGCGCCAGCAATTCCGAAGAGACCCAGTACTTC. As protein: CASNSEETQYF.

The rearrangement links TRBV6-2 or TRBV6-3 to TRBJ2-3; tentatively, D is TRBD1 (6 bases). The CDR3 covers 15 residues. With 5 bases removed from V and 2 bases from J, the gap between germline ends came to 14 bases. Looked up from germline, CDR1 is MNHEY and CDR2 is SVGEGT. The CDR3: CASSGLRGNTDTQYF. The DNA for the CDR3 is TGTGCCAGCAGTGGGCTCAGGGGTAACACAGATACGCAGTATTTT.

The chain has TRBV30 and TRBJ2-7; possible D gene TRBD2, 6 bases. The germline V gene encodes CDR1 GTSNPN and CDR2 SVGIG (reference sequence). V was pared by 6 bases and J by 7 bases, with 13 bases between. The CDR3 is 11 residues long. CDR3 DNA sequence: TGTGCCTGTACGACTGGGGGGGAGCAGTACTTC. It is translated as CACTTGGEQYF.

The chain carries TRBV30 and TRBJ2-7, with TRBD1 as a possible D gene (6 bases). The germline gives CDR1 GTSNPN, CDR2 SVGIG (reference sequence). Trimming shortened V by 3 bases and J by 6 bases, and 9 bases separated the two germline ends. CDR3 length: 11 residues. CDR3 in amino acids: CAWSNRVEQYF. The CDR3 nucleotides are TGTGCCTGGAGCAACAGGGTCGAGCAGTACTTC. Full variable domain (remainder filled in from reference TRBV30 and TRBJ2-7): SQTIHQWPATLVQPVGSPLSLECTVEGTSNPNLYWYRQAAGRGLQLLFYSVGIGQISSEVPQNLSASRPQDRQFILSSKKLLLSDSGFYLCAWSNRVEQYFGPGTRLTVT.

This sequence joins TRBV7-9 and TRBJ2-7; D gene unclear. V lost 5 bases and J 6 bases, leaving 11 bases between the germline ends. The CDR3 covers 12 residues. Germline CDR1 is SEHNR and CDR2 is FQNEAQ (reference sequence). CDR3 bases: TGTGCCAGCAGCCGCGCACTGGTCGAGCAGTACTTC. Translated: CASSRALVEQYF.

The V call is TRBV18, the J call TRBJ2-4; D is uncertain. The CDR3 sequence is 14 residues long. CDR1 is KGHSH, CDR2 LQKENI, per germline. Trimming removed 2 bases from V and 12 bases from J, with 17 bases in between. CDR3 bases: TGTGCCAGCTCACCAGATCTCAGGTTTGACGATCAGTACTTC. Amino acid sequence: CASSPDLRFDDQYF.

The V and J genes are TRBV6-4 and TRBJ1-2; possible D gene TRBD1, 6 bases. Germline CDR1 and CDR2: MRHNA and SNTAGT. The CDR3 consists of 13 residues. V gave up 4 bases and J gave up 5 bases, with 11 bases separating them. The CDR3 coding sequence is TGTGCCAGCAGTGCGGCGACAGGTTATGGCTACACCTTC. It yields the protein CASSAATGYGYTF.

The J gene is TRBJ2-5, the V gene TRBV5-8; no reliable D call. The CDR3 has 14 residues. Trimming left V 1 base short and J 5 bases short, with 12 bases between. Germline CDR1 SGHTS, CDR2 YDEGEE. The CDR3 nucleotides are TGTGCCAGCAGCTTGTCCAGTTCGTATGAGACCCAGTACTTC. Amino acids: CASSLSSSYETQYF.

The chain has TRBV29-1 and TRBJ1-1; 10 bases fit TRBD1. CDR3 size: 13 residues. Germline V gives CDR1 SQVTM, CDR2 ANQGSEA. Trimming at V came to 4 bases and at J to 5 bases, leaving 4 bases not matched to a gene. The CDR3 region is CSVVTGGWTEAFF. Here the CDR3 DNA reads TGCAGCGTTGTGACAGGGGGCTGGACTGAAGCTTTCTTT.

This clone was counted once. This chain joins TRBV5-5 and TRBJ2-3; 12 bases line up with TRBD2. Trimming at V came to 4 bases and at J to 2 bases, leaving 5 bases not matched to a gene. Germline CDR1 is SGHKS and CDR2 is YYEKEE (reference sequence). The CDR3 runs to 16 residues. Here the CDR3 reads CASSGLAGIDTDTQYF. The CDR3 DNA follows: TGTGCCAGCAGCGGACTAGCGGGGATAGACACAGATACGCAGTATTTT.

CDR3 coding DNA: TGTGCCAGCAGCCAAGAGGCCAGGTCCTACGAGCAGTACTTC. Translation: CASSQEARSYEQYF. The chain recombines TRBV3-1 (or the pseudogene TRBV3-2) with TRBJ2-7; D is undetermined. The CDR3 has 14 amino acids. Trimming cost V 0 bases and J 1 base, with 7 bases left between them. CDR1 and CDR2 from the germline V gene are LGHDT and YNNKEL (reference sequence).

In its sample, this clone was seen once. The chain joins TRBV5-1 to TRBJ2-2, with D tentatively TRBD2 (6 bases). The CDR3 runs to 15 residues. Germline V gives CDR1 SGHRS, CDR2 YFSETQ. The ends were cut back, 6 bases at V and 0 bases at J, with 12 bases in the middle. Here the CDR3 reads CASTPRGSNTGELFF. The CDR3, as DNA: TGCGCCAGCACCCCTCGGGGGTCGAACACCGGGGAGCTGTTTTTT.